One and the same sample provided the 32 T cell receptor beta chains below, sequenced in a study of T cell responses to AZD1222 COVID-19 vaccine. Profiled with immunoSEQ multiplex PCR; TCRdb holds only in-frame clones, not every one. Of approximately 70,000 clones in the sample, roughly 82% are singletons; the top ten hold under 6.5%. Material: peripheral blood, obtained on day 0 of AZD1222 vaccination. These receptors were collected from an adult in good health.

The count of this clone is one. This sequence joins TRBV7-6 and TRBJ1-1; TRBD1 agrees at 8 bases. The CDR3 runs to 15 residues. V was pared by 6 bases and J by 10 bases, with 16 bases of the junction left unmatched. Germline CDR1 reads SGHVS; CDR2 reads FNYEAQ. DNA for the CDR3: TGTGCCAGCAGTCATTACAACCGAGACAGGGGCTTAGCTTTCTTT. It yields the protein CASSHYNRDRGLAFF.

The V gene is TRBV21-1, the J gene TRBJ1-5; the table's D call, TRBD1, has no DNA check behind it. TRBV21-1 is a documented pseudogene. This CDR3 spans 14 amino acids. For the CDR3, the DNA is TGTGCCAGCAGCAAACGACAGCGTAATCAGCCCCAGCATTTT. This translates into CASSKRQRNQPQHF.

The J gene is TRBJ2-1, the V gene TRBV9; perhaps D is TRBD1 or TRBD2 (5 bases each). V was cut by 4 bases and J by 3 bases, with 14 bases left in between. In germline, CDR1 is SGDLS, CDR2 YYNGEE. This CDR3 has 15 residues. CDR3 loop: CASSPPGPYYNEQFF. The CDR3 DNA is TGTGCCAGCAGCCCCCCGGGGCCTTACTACAATGAGCAGTTCTTC.

This chain joins TRBV4-1 and TRBJ1-1; TRBD1 is a possible D gene (5 bases). V lost 7 bases and J 4 bases, leaving 16 bases between the germline ends. Germline loops: CDR1 MGHRA, CDR2 YSYEKL. The CDR3 is made up of 14 amino acids. The CDR3 region has the DNA TGCGCCAGCAACCAGGGTGGGGTGGCCACTGAAGCTTTCTTT. It translates to CASNQGGVATEAFF.

This chain links TRBV21-1 with TRBJ2-3; the listed D gene, TRBD2, was not tested against the DNA. TRBV21-1 is recorded as a pseudogene. The CDR3 sequence is 14 residues long. CDR3 loop: CASSKEKPTDTQYF. DNA for the CDR3: TGTGCCAGCAGCAAAGAAAAGCCCACAGATACGCAGTATTTT.

The chain employs TRBV15 and TRBJ2-5, with D possibly matching TRBD2 (7 bases). The CDR3 has 16 residues. Trimming pared 3 bases from V and 7 bases from J, leaving 21 bases between. The germline CDR1 and CDR2 sequences are LNHNV and YYDKDF (reference sequence). DNA for the CDR3: TGTGCCACCAGCAGGAGAATGGGGGGGGCCAGGGTGACCCAGTACTTC. Residues: CATSRRMGGARVTQYF.

The J gene is TRBJ2-1, the V gene TRBV30, with TRBD1 matching 10 bases. V shed 2 bases and J 5 bases; nucleotides not matched to a gene: 3. Germline V CDR1 and CDR2: GTSNPN, SVGIG (reference sequence). This CDR3 spans 14 amino acids. The CDR3 reads CAWSLGTGDNEQFF. CDR3 sequence (DNA): TGTGCCTGGAGTCTGGGGACAGGGGACAATGAGCAGTTCTTC.

This chain links TRBV19 with TRBJ1-6; possible D gene TRBD1, 5 bases. Trimming cost V 5 bases and J 0 bases, with 8 bases left between them. Looked up from germline, CDR1 is LNHDA and CDR2 is SQIVND (reference sequence). CDR3 length: 15 amino acids. The CDR3 spells CASSSDSSYNSPLHF. The CDR3 nucleotides are TGTGCCAGTAGTTCCGACAGCTCCTATAATTCACCCCTCCACTTT.

The genes are TRBV6-1 and TRBJ2-5; D gene uncertain. V was trimmed by 1 base and J by 5 bases, leaving 11 bases between them. This CDR3 has 14 amino acids. Looked up from germline, CDR1 is MNHNS and CDR2 is SASEGT. The CDR3 DNA sequence: TGTGCCAGCAGTGAAGGTGCGAACTTCGAGACCCAGTACTTC. This translates into CASSEGANFETQYF.

The chain has TRBV4-2 and TRBJ2-3, with 13 bases fitting TRBD2. J was trimmed by 0 bases and V by 1 base; bases with no gene match: 4. The CDR3 has 18 residues. Per germline, CDR1 LGHNA and CDR2 YNFKEQ. CDR3 DNA: TGTGCCAGCAGCCAAGGACTAGCGGGGGGCCCTAGCACAGATACGCAGTATTTT. This encodes CASSQGLAGGPSTDTQYF.

In this sample, this clone turned up once. The genes are TRBV27 and TRBJ1-1; no clear D gene. The CDR3 covers 14 residues. Germline values: CDR1 MNHEY, CDR2 SMNVEV (reference sequence). Trimming pared 2 bases from V and 4 bases from J, leaving 11 bases between. The DNA for the CDR3 is TGTGCCAGCAGTTTAGCCCCCATTGGCACTGAAGCTTTCTTT. Translated: CASSLAPIGTEAFF.

The rearrangement uses TRBV6-2 or TRBV6-3 and TRBJ2-3, with 8 bases aligning to TRBD2. The V segment lost 6 bases and the J segment 5 bases; nucleotides outside the gene matches: 13. Germline V gene data show CDR1 as MNHEY and CDR2 as SVGEGT. The CDR3 is 16 amino acids. For the CDR3, the DNA is TGTGCCAGCAGCTCACGGGCCGGGGGGGCTGTAGATACGCAGTATTTT. It yields the protein CASSSRAGGAVDTQYF.

J is TRBJ1-5 and V is TRBV2, with unresolved D. The CDR3 loop spans 13 amino acids. Germline CDR1 and CDR2: SNHLY and FYNNEI. Trimming pared 7 bases from V and 2 bases from J, leaving 9 bases between. In nucleotides, the CDR3 is TGTGCCAGCACCCAAGAAGGCAATCAGCCCCAGCATTTT. Protein: CASTQEGNQPQHF.

Comment on this clone: Other DNA sequences within the sample encode an identical CDR3. The rearrangement joins TRBV11-3 to TRBJ2-1; the D is unclear. Trimming removed 3 bases from V and 5 bases from J, with 8 bases in between. This CDR3 has 13 residues. Germline lookup yields CDR1 SGHNT and CDR2 YENEEA. CDR3 in DNA: TGTGCCAGCAGCTTGGGCCGTAACAATGAGCAGTTCTTC. The encoded protein is CASSLGRNNEQFF.

The chain is built from TRBV30 and TRBJ2-3, with D perhaps matching TRBD1 or TRBD2 (6 bases each). The CDR3 has 14 residues. The germline V gene encodes CDR1 GTSNPN and CDR2 SVGIG (reference sequence). Trimming left V 1 base short and J 5 bases short, with 13 bases between. The DNA for the CDR3 is TGTGCCTGGAGTGGCAGGGGAGCGGGAGATACGCAGTATTTT. Translation: CAWSGRGAGDTQYF.

The genes are TRBV4-3 and TRBJ2-3, with 16 bases aligning to TRBD2. The germline gives CDR1 LGHNA, CDR2 YSLEER. The CDR3 contains 19 residues. V lost 1 base and J lost 0; bases outside the gene matches: 4. The CDR3 region is CASSQAVGLAGGSTDTQYF. CDR3 nucleotides: TGCGCCAGCAGCCAAGCGGTGGGACTAGCGGGGGGGAGCACAGATACGCAGTATTTT.

This clone has only a few counts. The gene calls are TRBV6-5 and TRBJ2-1; D is undetermined. This CDR3 spans 14 amino acids. V gave up 0 bases and J gave up 6 bases, with 9 bases separating them. Germline loops: CDR1 MNHEY, CDR2 SVGAGI. Written as DNA, the CDR3 is TGTGCCAGCAGTTACTCTTGGGGAAGCAATGAGCAGTTCTTC. Amino acids: CASSYSWGSNEQFF.

The chain has TRBV19 and TRBJ1-2; TRBD1 aligns across 9 bases. Germline V gives CDR1 LNHDA, CDR2 SQIVND (reference sequence). The CDR3 covers 16 residues. Trimming at V came to 4 bases and at J to 2 bases, leaving 8 bases not matched to a gene. The CDR3 nucleotides read TGTGCCAGTAGTAAGGGACAGGGCGGTAAGAACTATGGCTACACCTTC. It specifies CASSKGQGGKNYGYTF.

The rearrangement joins TRBV18 to TRBJ2-5; D gene unclear. V lost 6 bases and J lost 4, with 9 bases in between. CDR3 length: 12 residues. The germline V gene encodes CDR1 KGHSH and CDR2 LQKENI. The CDR3 nucleotides are TGTGCCAGCTCCCCGGAGCGAGAGACCCAGTACTTC. Its translation is CASSPERETQYF.

The V call is TRBV7-9, the J call TRBJ2-7, with 9 positions matching TRBD1. The V gene end was trimmed by 5 bases and the J gene end by 4 bases; junction bases not matched to a gene: 9. This CDR3 is built from 15 residues. Germline lookup yields CDR1 SEHNR and CDR2 FQNEAQ (reference sequence). CDR3 sequence: CASSAGQGILYEQYF. The CDR3 DNA follows: TGTGCCAGCAGCGCTGGACAGGGGATTCTTTACGAGCAGTACTTC.

The V gene is TRBV5-1, the J gene TRBJ2-3, with 7 bases identical to TRBD2. CDR1 is SGHRS and CDR2 is YFSETQ in the germline V gene. Trimming at V came to 3 bases and at J to 4 bases, leaving 11 bases not matched to a gene. The CDR3 has 16 amino acids. CDR3 in amino acids: CASSSGSGVRADTQYF. The CDR3 coding sequence is TGCGCCAGCAGCTCGGGCAGCGGGGTGAGGGCAGATACGCAGTATTTT.

By proportion, this clone is medium-sized. The chain joins TRBV3-1 (or the pseudogene TRBV3-2) to TRBJ2-7; tentatively, D is TRBD2 (6 bases). The V gene lost 0 bases and the J gene lost 3 bases, with 18 bases spanning the gap. The CDR3 consists of 17 residues. Germline CDR1 reads LGHDT; CDR2 reads YNNKEL (reference sequence). The DNA for the CDR3 is TGTGCCAGCAGCCAAGAACTCTCCGGACTACGGAGCTACGAGCAGTACTTC. Translating it yields CASSQELSGLRSYEQYF.

On this clone itself: One end of the junction is discordant with germline, which a read error may explain. CDR3: CASSLGLLPRDEQFF. In nucleotides, the CDR3 is TGTGCTAGCAGCTTGGGACTTCTCCCAAGGGATGAGCAGTTCTTC. The V gene is TRBV7-7, the J gene TRBJ2-1, with D possibly matching TRBD2 (6 bases). The CDR3 covers 15 residues. Germline-derived CDR1 and CDR2 are SSHAT and FNYEAQ (reference sequence).

This clone was observed a single time. The CDR3: CASSLGVADTDTQYF. The CDR3, as DNA: TGTGCCAGCAGCTTGGGGGTAGCAGATACAGATACGCAGTATTTT. The V call is TRBV5-4, the J call TRBJ2-3; D is unclear. Germline assignment: CDR1 SGHNT and CDR2 YYREEE (reference sequence). V was pared by 0 bases and J by 3 bases, with 11 bases between. The CDR3 runs 15 residues.

The chain has TRBV7-8 and TRBJ1-2; D is ambiguous. Germline V gene data show CDR1 as SGHVS and CDR2 as FQNEAQ. Trimming left V 0 bases short and J 1 base short, with 0 bases between. The CDR3 is 12 amino acids. The CDR3 sequence is CASSLANYGYTF. For the CDR3, the DNA is TGTGCCAGCAGCTTAGCTAACTATGGCTACACCTTC.

CDR3 region: CASSLVRGVNTEAFF. CDR3 DNA: TGTGCCAGCAGCTTAGTGAGGGGAGTGAACACTGAAGCTTTCTTT. The chain couples TRBV7-2 to TRBJ1-1; D is perhaps TRBD1 (5 bases). Germline V gene sequence: CDR1 SGHTA, CDR2 FQGNSA. This CDR3 is built from 15 residues. Deletions cut 1 base from V and 0 bases from J, with 9 bases between.

The chain links TRBV21-1 to TRBJ1-4; the D call in the table, TRBD1, was not verified against the DNA. TRBV21-1 is given as a pseudogene. CDR3 length: 15 amino acids. The CDR3 here is CASSRTVPANEKLFF. CDR3 DNA: TGTGCCAGCAGCAGAACAGTGCCGGCTAATGAAAAACTGTTTTTT.

This chain connects TRBV2 to TRBJ2-2, with TRBD2 as a possible D gene (6 bases). V was pared by 7 bases and J by 0 bases, with 9 bases between. The CDR3 runs to 14 residues. Germline V gene lookup returns CDR1 SNHLY and CDR2 FYNNEI. The CDR3 DNA is TGTGCCAGCAAATCGGGGGCGAACACCGGGGAGCTGTTTTTT. Translating it yields CASKSGANTGELFF.

This sequence joins TRBV6-1 and TRBJ2-5, with D perhaps being TRBD1 or TRBD2 (5 bases each). Germline CDR1 MNHNS, CDR2 SASEGT. This CDR3 is built from 13 residues. The V end lost 6 bases, the J end lost 2 bases, and 10 bases lay between the germline ends. CDR3 nucleotides: TGTGCCAGCAGGTCGGGGCTACAAGAGACCCAGTACTTC. This codes for CASRSGLQETQYF.

The rearrangement uses TRBV6-5 and TRBJ1-5, with 10 bases that match TRBD1. Losses at the gene ends were 6 bases for V and 7 bases for J; bases not matched to a gene: 9. CDR1 and CDR2 from the germline V gene are MNHEY and SVGAGI. This CDR3 comprises 15 residues. The CDR3 region is CASRKSTGGGQPQHF. CDR3 DNA: TGTGCCAGCAGAAAATCGACAGGGGGCGGGCAGCCCCAGCATTTT.

The J gene is TRBJ2-5, the V gene TRBV28, with 11 bases lining up with TRBD1. Germline V gives CDR1 MDHEN, CDR2 SYDVKM. The CDR3 length is 16 residues. V lost 5 bases to trimming and J lost 4 bases; unmatched junction nucleotides: 9. CDR3 in amino acids: CASSLNTGTGGETQYF. For the CDR3, the DNA is TGTGCCAGCAGTCTCAACACCGGGACAGGGGGAGAGACCCAGTACTTC.

The rearrangement links TRBV7-6 to TRBJ1-3; D is unclear. This CDR3 has 17 amino acids. Trimming left V 0 bases short and J 0 bases short, with 12 bases between. The V gene's germline CDR1 is SGHVS and CDR2 FNYEAQ. The CDR3 region has the DNA TGTGCCAGCAGCTTAGCAGTTGGCAACCCCTCTGGAAACACCATATATTTT. It codes for CASSLAVGNPSGNTIYF.